The 22 T cell receptor beta chains below come from one sample, sequenced in a study of blood T cells in healthy people across ages. A second PCR of roughly 7 to 11 cycles used a sample-barcoded 5' primer and a J-beta primer mix. TCRdb re-analysed the 5' RACE reads in MiXCR, keeping a single row per CDR3 protein. The sample lists around 990,000 distinct CDR3 sequences, roughly two fifths seen once, with roughly 13% in the top ten. Source material: blood. The receptor set was obtained from a man aged 18-30 years in good health.

This chain uses TRBV28 with TRBJ2-1; weak D call: TRBD1 (7 bases). This CDR3 contains 14 residues. Trimming took off 8 bases at V and 5 bases at J, with 16 bases between the two ends. Germline-derived CDR1 and CDR2 are MDHEN and SYDVKM. The CDR3 DNA reads TGTGCCAGCGCCCGCGGGGACAGTAACAATGAGCAGTTCTTC. It translates to CASARGDSNNEQFF. The full variable domain, rest sourced from reference TRBV28 and TRBJ2-1, is DVKVTQSSRYLVKRTGEKVFLECVQDMDHENMFWYRQDPGLGLRLIYFSYDVKMKEKGDIPEGYSVSREKKERFSLILESASTNQTSMYLCASARGDSNNEQFFGPGTRLTVL.

V and J are TRBV11-1 and TRBJ1-2; D ambiguous. The CDR3 is 13 amino acids. V was clipped by 2 bases and J by 8 bases, with 12 bases between them. Per the germline V gene, CDR1 is SGHAT and CDR2 is FQDESV (reference sequence). The CDR3 loop is CASSLPNFLGYTF. The CDR3 bases are TGTGCCAGCAGCTTACCCAACTTCTTGGGCTACACCTTC.

There are a few counts of this clonotype. The CDR3 sequence is CASSYTGLAATDTQYF. DNA of the CDR3: TGTGCCAGCAGTTACACAGGACTAGCGGCCACAGATACGCAGTATTTT. The chain couples TRBV6-5 to TRBJ2-3, with 10 bases identical to TRBD2. Germline trimming cut 2 bases from V and 2 bases from J; bases unmatched to any gene: 4. The CDR3 extends over 16 amino acids. Germline values: CDR1 MNHEY, CDR2 SVGAGI.

The chain combines TRBV20-1 with TRBJ1-2; 7 bases agree with TRBD1. CDR1 is DFQATT and CDR2 is SNEGSKA in the germline V gene (reference sequence). This CDR3 has 13 residues. V was pared by 4 bases and J by 2 bases, with 4 bases of the junction left unmatched. The CDR3 nucleotides are TGCAGTGCTACCCAGACAGGGAACTATGGCTACACCTTC. This encodes CSATQTGNYGYTF.

Only a few counts were recorded for this clonotype. J is TRBJ1-4 and V is TRBV29-1; a weak D match, TRBD1 (5 bases). The CDR3 is made up of 14 amino acids. The germline gives CDR1 SQVTM, CDR2 ANQGSEA. V lost 5 bases, J lost 3 bases, and 13 bases lay in between. The CDR3 region has the DNA TGCAGCGTTTCAACCGGGACTTCTAATGAAAAACTGTTTTTT. Translating gives CSVSTGTSNEKLFF.

This clonotype occurred a few times. The chain couples TRBV11-2 to TRBJ2-3; the match to TRBD2 covers 7 bases. This CDR3 region has 15 residues. Looked up from germline, CDR1 is SGHAT and CDR2 is FQNNGV. J was trimmed by 3 bases and V by 6 bases; bases with no gene match: 9. The CDR3 region has the DNA TGTGCCAGCAGGAGGGAGACTAGCTTTACAGATACGCAGTATTTT. Translation: CASRRETSFTDTQYF.

V usage is TRBV11-2 and J usage is TRBJ1-2; 9 bases are shared with TRBD1. CDR3 length equals 16 residues. The V gene end was trimmed by 4 bases and the J gene end by 4 bases; junction bases not matched to a gene: 10. Looked up from germline, CDR1 is SGHAT and CDR2 is FQNNGV. The CDR3 sequence: CASSSLQGASLYGYTF. Here the CDR3 DNA reads TGTGCCAGCAGCTCCCTACAGGGGGCTTCTCTCTATGGCTACACCTTC.

This clonotype was detected a few times. The V and J genes are TRBV20-1 and TRBJ1-1; the D gene is possibly TRBD1 (6 bases). The V gene's germline CDR1 is DFQATT and CDR2 SNEGSKA (reference sequence). V shed 0 bases and J shed 5 bases, with 16 bases lying between them. The CDR3 is 15 amino acids. CDR3: CSARENTGKLTEAFF. Here the CDR3 DNA reads TGCAGTGCTAGAGAAAATACAGGGAAACTAACTGAAGCTTTCTTT.

The chain carries TRBV6-6 and TRBJ2-7; 10 bases line up with TRBD2. The CDR3 covers 15 residues. CDR1 and CDR2 from the germline V gene are MNHNY and SVGAGI (reference sequence). The trim removed 7 bases at V and 5 bases at J, leaving 11 bases unmatched. The DNA of the CDR3 is TGTGCCAGCAAGAGCGGGAGGGCCATCTCGAACGAGCAGTACTTC. Its translation: CASKSGRAISNEQYF.

V usage is TRBV10-3 and J usage is TRBJ1-5; D is ambiguous. With 8 bases removed from V and 4 bases from J, the gap between germline ends came to 18 bases. Germline CDR1 ENHRY, CDR2 SYGVKD. The CDR3 has 15 residues. CDR3 in DNA: TGTGCCATCGGCCGAGGCGGGCGGGAAAATCAGCCCCAGCATTTT. Its translation is CAIGRGGRENQPQHF.

This clonotype has only a few counts. This CDR3 reads CASRSLEGGANYGYTF. As DNA, the CDR3 is TGTGCCAGCAGATCCCTCGAGGGGGGGGCTAACTATGGCTACACCTTC. V usage is TRBV7-9 and J usage is TRBJ1-2, with D perhaps TRBD1 (6 bases). This CDR3 is 16 amino acids long. CDR1 is SEHNR and CDR2 is FQNEAQ in the germline V gene (reference sequence). V was clipped by 6 bases and J by 0 bases, with 17 bases between them.

The chain combines TRBV27 with TRBJ1-2, with TRBD1 identical over 9 bases. In germline, CDR1 is MNHEY, CDR2 SMNVEV (reference sequence). Trimming cost V 4 bases and J 7 bases; bases outside gene matches: 7. The CDR3 runs 14 residues. The CDR3 DNA reads TGTGCCAGCAGTTCCTTACAGGGGGCGCGTGGCTACACCTTC. Translating gives CASSSLQGARGYTF.

A few counts support this clonotype. This chain connects TRBV27 to TRBJ1-2, with 9 bases fitting TRBD1. CDR3 length: 16 residues. Germline V gene sequence: CDR1 MNHEY, CDR2 SMNVEV (reference sequence). The J segment lost 2 bases and the V segment lost 3 bases, leaving 7 bases of the junction unmatched. In nucleotides, the CDR3 is TGTGCCAGCAGTTTCCTAGGACAGGGGCCCAACTATGGCTACACCTTC. Residues: CASSFLGQGPNYGYTF.

This clonotype has only a few counts. This sequence joins TRBV4-3 and TRBJ2-7; D might be TRBD2 (5 bases). The germline V and J ends were trimmed by 0 bases and 3 bases, with 9 bases remaining between them. The CDR3 extends over 14 amino acids. The germline V gene has CDR1 LGHNA and CDR2 YSLEER. The CDR3 loop reads CASSQDVRDYEQYF. Written as DNA, the CDR3 is TGCGCCAGCAGCCAAGACGTACGGGACTACGAGCAGTACTTC.

In this sample, this clonotype turned up a few times. This chain uses TRBV6-1 with TRBJ2-2; D unclear. V lost 2 bases and J lost 2, with 3 bases in between. The CDR3 covers 13 residues. Germline V CDR1 and CDR2: MNHNS, SASEGT. This chain's CDR3 is CASSELNTGELFF. CDR3 nucleotide sequence: TGTGCCAGCAGTGAACTCAACACCGGGGAGCTGTTTTTT.

The chain has TRBV6-5 and TRBJ1-4; 9 nucleotides match TRBD1. This CDR3 is built from 15 residues. The germline gives CDR1 MNHEY, CDR2 SVGAGI. V shed 6 bases and J 8 bases; nucleotides not matched to a gene: 10. Written as DNA, the CDR3 is TGTGCCAGCAGGAACCGGGACAGGGTTTGGGAAAAACTGTTTTTT. It codes for CASRNRDRVWEKLFF.

The chain recombines TRBV6-5 with TRBJ2-3, with 9 bases aligning to TRBD2. With V trimmed by 6 bases and J by 2 bases, 6 bases remained unmatched. The germline V gene encodes CDR1 MNHEY and CDR2 SVGAGI. CDR3 length: 15 residues. The CDR3, as DNA: TGTGCCAGCAGAATGACTAGCGGAAACACAGATACGCAGTATTTT. It yields the protein CASRMTSGNTDTQYF.

This clonotype was counted between two and nine times. The V gene is TRBV7-2, the J gene TRBJ2-7, with a possible D match to TRBD1 (6 bases). From germline, CDR1 is SGHTA and CDR2 FQGNSA. The CDR3 loop spans 13 amino acids. Trimming pared 3 bases from V and 6 bases from J, leaving 12 bases between. The CDR3: CASSFKGGLEQYF. The CDR3 DNA reads TGTGCCAGCAGCTTTAAAGGGGGTCTCGAGCAGTACTTC.

This clonotype has more than one count but fewer than ten. The chain employs TRBV21-1 and TRBJ2-2; TRBD1 is the table's D call and was not checked against the DNA. TRBV21-1 is listed as a pseudogene. The CDR3 has 18 amino acids. The CDR3 loop reads CASSKRGQGEIRPGELFF. The CDR3 DNA reads as TGTGCCAGCAGCAAACGCGGACAGGGAGAGATTAGGCCCGGGGAGCTGTTTTTT.

The chain recombines TRBV30 with TRBJ2-7, with 8 bases identical to TRBD1. The germline CDR1 and CDR2 sequences are GTSNPN and SVGIG (reference sequence). The V gene end was trimmed by 2 bases and the J gene end by 6 bases; junction bases not matched to a gene: 6. This CDR3 has 13 amino acids. CDR3 nucleotides: TGTGCCTGGAGTACAGGACAGGGACCCGAGCAGTACTTC. Translated, it gives CAWSTGQGPEQYF.

The V gene is TRBV28, the J gene TRBJ1-5; TRBD1 matches 10 bases. From germline, CDR1 is MDHEN and CDR2 SYDVKM. The V gene end was trimmed by 8 bases and the J gene end by 3 bases; junction bases not matched to a gene: 25. The CDR3 loop spans 21 amino acids. In DNA, the CDR3 is TGTGCCAGCGCCCCACGCCGTATCCGGGACAGGGGTTCCCTCCACAATCAGCCCCAGCATTTT. It translates to CASAPRRIRDRGSLHNQPQHF.

Concerning this clonotype: A read error is possible here, since a much larger clone lies one base away. The chain couples TRBV12-3 or TRBV12-4 to TRBJ2-3; D is perhaps TRBD1 or TRBD2 (5 bases each). Trimming left V 4 bases short and J 12 bases short, with 20 bases between. The CDR3 has 14 amino acids. In DNA, the CDR3 is TGTGCCAGCAGTTGGACATCTAGCAATCAGCCCCAGTATTTT. This codes for CASSWTSSNQPQYF.